The clone carrying this TCR beta chain was seen ten or more times. Library preparation tagged each individual cDNA molecule with a unique molecular identifier. TCRdb analysed the RACE reads with MiXCR anew, one entry per CDR3 protein. The repertoire holds some 87,000 distinct CDR3 sequences, with approximately 10% as singletons. This CDR3 spans 17 amino acids. Trimming removed 0 bases from V and 1 base from J; junction bases left unmatched: 8. Germline CDR1 is MDHEN and CDR2 is SYDVKM. Noted time point: patch test 1, 2 weeks after DPC sensitization. As to treatment: therapeutic diphenylcyclopropenone sensitization with weekly scalp DPC. The source of the sample is a study of human T cells and chemical hapten exposure. Study context: Donors were sensitized with 2% DPC on the upper inner arm. From small differences in pooled library volume came most of the variation in per-sample TCR yields.

Sample: whole blood, taken in connection with sensitization to the hapten diphenylcyclopropenone (DPC). The chain carries TRBV28 and TRBJ2-7; 8 bases fit TRBD2. This TCR came from a woman in her forties or fifties with alopecia areata. Some clones in this sample may be carry-over from other donors' samples. As DNA, the CDR3 is TGTGCCAGCAGTTTATGGGGTAGCGGGGCCAAGTCCTACGAGCAGTACTTC. Translated, it gives CASSLWGSGAKSYEQYF.